These 17 T cell receptor beta chains share one sample of origin, sequenced in a study of cytomegalovirus exposure and HLA in healthy donors. Amplification used 60 Vbeta primers and 13 Jbeta primers. Libraries were prepared by immunoSEQ multiplex PCR; TCRdb keeps only in-frame clonotypes and omits some of them. The profile shows over 150,000 clones, around four fifths of them singletons. Sequencing was carried out using PBMCs. The receptors originated from a girl aged 10-17 years in good health and CMV-seropositive.

The J gene is TRBJ2-5, the V gene TRBV5-1; D unresolved. V lost 3 bases and J lost 2, with 5 bases in between. This CDR3 has 12 amino acids. Germline CDR1 SGHRS, CDR2 YFSETQ. The CDR3 coding sequence is TGCGCCAGCAGCTCCCCTCAAGAGACCCAGTACTTC. Residues: CASSSPQETQYF.

V usage is TRBV11-1 and J usage is TRBJ2-3, with D uncertain. V lost 3 bases to trimming and J lost 5 bases, with 9 bases between them. Germline V gives CDR1 SGHAT, CDR2 FQDESV (reference sequence). The CDR3 covers 13 residues. This CDR3 reads CASSLGYRDTQYF. The CDR3 region has the DNA TGTGCCAGCAGCTTGGGCTACCGAGATACGCAGTATTTT. The full variable domain, with the rest looked up from reference TRBV11-1 and TRBJ2-3, is EAEVAQSPRYKITEKSQAVAFWCDPISGHATLYWYRQILGQGPELLVQFQDESVVDDSQLPKDRFSAERLKGVDSTLKIQPAELGDSAMYLCASSLGYRDTQYFGPGTRLTVL.

The J gene is TRBJ1-1, the V gene TRBV11-3; D gene unclear. Germline V gene lookup returns CDR1 SGHNT and CDR2 YENEEA. V was shortened by 5 bases and J by 1 base, with 23 bases between the two germline ends. The CDR3 consists of 18 residues. CDR3 coding DNA: TGTGCCAGCAGCCGCGGGCCAGAAGCCGGGATGGCGAACACTGAAGCTTTCTTT. This sequence encodes CASSRGPEAGMANTEAFF.

The chain recombines TRBV30 with TRBJ1-2, with D possibly matching TRBD1 (5 bases). Germline V gives CDR1 GTSNPN, CDR2 SVGIG (reference sequence). The CDR3 extends over 11 amino acids. The V and J ends lost 4 bases and 7 bases respectively, with 10 bases between them. The CDR3 nucleotides read TGTGCCTGGAACTGGGGGGGTGGCTACACCTTC. Translated, it gives CAWNWGGGYTF.

This clone was detected only a few times. The chain employs TRBV5-1 and TRBJ1-1, with 11 bases fitting TRBD1. The trim removed 4 bases at V and 4 bases at J, leaving 6 bases unmatched. CDR3 length: 15 amino acids. Germline V gives CDR1 SGHRS, CDR2 YFSETQ. The CDR3 loop is CASSLGTGGGTEAFF. In DNA, the CDR3 is TGCGCCAGCAGCCTGGGGACAGGGGGAGGCACTGAAGCTTTCTTT.

The chain is built from TRBV9 and TRBJ1-6, with TRBD1 matching over 8 bases. This CDR3 has 15 residues. Germline CDR1 SGDLS, CDR2 YYNGEE. The junction had 7 bases not matched to a gene; V was cut back by 6 bases and J by 5 bases. Here the CDR3 reads CASNRQGFNNSPLHF. CDR3 DNA sequence: TGTGCCAGCAATCGACAGGGGTTTAATAATTCACCCCTCCACTTT. Variable domain in full (rest from reference TRBV9 and TRBJ1-6): DSGVTQTPKHLITATGQRVTLRCSPRSGDLSVYWYQQSLDQGLQFLIQYYNGEERAKGNILERFSAQQFPDLHSELNLSSLELGDSALYFCASNRQGFNNSPLHFGNGTRLTVT.

The chain links TRBV27 to TRBJ2-1; D uncertain. The V and J ends lost 4 bases and 0 bases respectively, with 7 bases between them. The CDR3 covers 14 residues. CDR1 and CDR2 (germline): MNHEY, SMNVEV (reference sequence). As DNA, the CDR3 is TGTGCCAGCAGTTCCCGGAGCTCCTACAATGAGCAGTTCTTC. It translates to CASSSRSSYNEQFF.

The J gene is TRBJ2-3, the V gene TRBV6-5; D uncertain. The germline V and J ends were trimmed by 6 bases and 6 bases, with 16 bases remaining between them. Germline V gene data show CDR1 as MNHEY and CDR2 as SVGAGI. The CDR3 sequence is 14 residues long. CDR3 nucleotides: TGTGCCAGCAGCGTATTAAGAGATAGCGATACGCAGTATTTT. Residues: CASSVLRDSDTQYF.

J is TRBJ1-5 and V is TRBV19; 9 nucleotides match TRBD1. J gave up 6 bases and V 1 base, and 7 bases lay outside the gene matches. The length of the CDR3 is 16 residues. The germline V gene encodes CDR1 LNHDA and CDR2 SQIVND (reference sequence). In DNA form, the CDR3 reads TGTGCCAGTAGTATAGTGAGGGACAGGGCTACTCAGCCCCAGCATTTT. Its protein product is CASSIVRDRATQPQHF.

This chain connects TRBV11-2 to TRBJ2-3, with D hard to call. CDR3 size: 15 residues. With 0 bases removed from V and 1 base from J, the gap between germline ends came to 8 bases. Per germline, CDR1 SGHAT and CDR2 FQNNGV. CDR3 DNA: TGTGCCAGCAGCTTAGATATGGCACGCACAGATACGCAGTATTTT. This gives the protein CASSLDMARTDTQYF. Combining the CDR3 with reference TRBV11-2 and TRBJ2-3 gives the whole variable domain EAGVAQSPRYKIIEKRQSVAFWCNPISGHATLYWYQQILGQGPKLLIQFQNNGVVDDSQLPKDRFSAERLKGVDSTLKIQPAKLEDSAVYLCASSLDMARTDTQYFGPGTRLTVL.

This clone was picked up one time. The chain links TRBV6-5 to TRBJ1-3, with a weak D call TRBD1 (6 bases). V was cut by 7 bases and J by 0 bases, with 13 bases left in between. The CDR3 totals 15 residues. Germline-derived CDR1 and CDR2 are MNHEY and SVGAGI. The CDR3 bases are TGTGCCAGCATCACCAGGGGCAGCTCTGGAAACACCATATATTTT. Protein sequence: CASITRGSSGNTIYF.

The chain couples TRBV2 to TRBJ1-1; 9 bases map to TRBD1. The V and J ends lost 2 bases and 0 bases, in that order; junction bases with no gene match: 4. CDR3 length: 16 amino acids. Per the germline V gene, CDR1 is SNHLY and CDR2 is FYNNEI. The CDR3 DNA sequence: TGTGCCAGCAGTGAACCACAGGGGGCCTTGAACACTGAAGCTTTCTTT. This sequence encodes CASSEPQGALNTEAFF.

V gene TRBV6-1 combines with J gene TRBJ1-4; 11 positions match TRBD1. Germline V gives CDR1 MNHNS, CDR2 SASEGT. This CDR3 has 18 amino acids. J lost 4 bases, V lost 2 bases, and 9 bases had no gene match. Here the CDR3 DNA reads TGTGCCAGCAGTGAAAGACCCTGGGACAGGGGGTTTAATGAAAAACTGTTTTTT. As protein: CASSERPWDRGFNEKLFF.

The gene calls are TRBV28 and TRBJ1-2; 7 nucleotides agree with TRBD1. Germline V gene lookup returns CDR1 MDHEN and CDR2 SYDVKM. This CDR3 region has 15 residues. The ends lost 2 bases at V and 4 bases at J; junction bases unmatched: 7. The CDR3 DNA sequence: TGTGCCAGCAGTTTACCTAGGACAGGATCCTATGGCTACACCTTC. Translating gives CASSLPRTGSYGYTF.

This clone was detected only a few times. The chain carries TRBV6-4 and TRBJ1-5, with a possible D match to TRBD1 (5 bases). CDR1 and CDR2 (germline): MRHNA, SNTAGT. The V and J ends lost 6 bases and 0 bases respectively, with 9 bases between them. This CDR3 spans 14 amino acids. The CDR3 nucleotides read TGTGCCAGCAGCCCAGGGTTTAGCAATCAGCCCCAGCATTTT. Translated: CASSPGFSNQPQHF.

The chain links TRBV9 to TRBJ1-6; D is perhaps TRBD1 (5 bases). CDR1 SGDLS and CDR2 YYNGEE come from the germline V gene. V lost 0 bases, J lost 9 bases, and 13 bases lay in between. The CDR3 extends over 15 amino acids. DNA for the CDR3: TGTGCCAGCAGCGTAGGGGGGACCGGGAGTTCACCCCTCCACTTT. It yields the protein CASSVGGTGSSPLHF.

The chain links TRBV6-1 to TRBJ2-7; D unresolved. CDR3 length: 13 amino acids. Trimming cost V 1 base and J 2 bases, with 6 bases left between them. Germline V CDR1 and CDR2: MNHNS, SASEGT. Here the CDR3 reads CASSEVTTYEQYF. CDR3 nucleotide sequence: TGTGCCAGCAGTGAAGTGACAACCTACGAGCAGTACTTC.